The 5 T cell receptor beta chains reported below all come from one sample, sequenced in a study of glioma-infiltrating T cells. TCR alpha and beta CDR3 regions were amplified from RNA using iRepertoire nested multiplex PCR. Each CDR3 protein is one row after TCRdb ran MiXCR on the multiplex PCR reads. The sample includes approximately 93,000 distinct CDR3 sequences, 35% to 45% of them seen just once. The sequencing input was glioma tissue, nonneoplastic brain tissue, or PBMCs (not recorded which). The receptors derive from a human donor with low-grade glioma or glioblastoma, undergoing nonglioma brain surgery, or in good health (not recorded which).

The sample holds a few counts of this clonotype. This may be a read error, as it is one base from a much larger clone. The chain is built from TRBV29-1 and TRBJ1-2; perhaps TRBD1 as D (5 bases). There are 12 residues in the CDR3. Deletions cut 6 bases from V and 6 bases from J, with 14 bases between. Germline V gives CDR1 SQVTM, CDR2 ANQGSEA. The chain's CDR3 is CSVRAGENGYTF. CDR3 coding DNA: TGCAGCGTGAGAGCGGGGGAGAATGGCTACACCTTC.

This clonotype was counted many times. The chain couples TRBV15 to TRBJ2-4; D gene ambiguous. The V and J ends lost 5 bases and 1 base respectively, with 12 bases between them. Per germline, CDR1 LNHNV and CDR2 YYDKDF (reference sequence). The CDR3 spans 15 residues. The CDR3 region has the DNA TGTGCCACCAGCGGGAAAGGGTTGGCCAAAAACATTCAGTACTTC. This translates into CATSGKGLAKNIQYF.

J is TRBJ2-1 and V is TRBV6-1; the D gene could be TRBD1 or TRBD2 (5 bases each). CDR3 length: 16 amino acids. CDR1 and CDR2 (germline): MNHNS, SASEGT. Trimming removed 10 bases from V and 5 bases from J, with 24 bases in between. The CDR3 spells CAIGERADGQNNEQFF. The CDR3 nucleotides are TGTGCCATAGGGGAGAGGGCGGACGGGCAGAACAATGAGCAGTTCTTC.

V is TRBV6-2 or TRBV6-3 and J is TRBJ2-7; D is unresolved. Trimming stripped 6 bases from V and 2 bases from J, with 14 bases between. CDR1 is MNHEY, CDR2 SVGEGT, per germline. The CDR3 is made up of 14 amino acids. CDR3 DNA: TGTGCCAGCAGGCCGTGGTACACCGCCTACGAGCAGTACTTC. Amino acids: CASRPWYTAYEQYF.

A word on this clonotype: A single base separates this from a much larger clone, so it may be a read error. The chain couples TRBV29-1 to TRBJ1-1; 9 nucleotides agree with TRBD1. Germline V gene sequence: CDR1 SQVTM, CDR2 ANQGSEA. J was trimmed by 5 bases and V by 8 bases; bases with no gene match: 12. This CDR3 has 14 residues. The CDR3 DNA reads TGCAGCTTTCCTAAGGGGACAGGGAATACTGAAGCTTTCTTT. Protein product: CSFPKGTGNTEAFF.